The 12 T cell receptor beta chains below come from one sample, sequenced in a study of shared clonotypes between healthy human individuals. Produced via immunoSEQ multiplex PCR; TCRdb's table is partial and in-frame only. The sample has about 450,000 clones, roughly 85% seen once. The sample was PBMCs. These receptor sequences come from a woman aged 40 to 50 in good health. Some clones in this sample may be carry-over from other donors' samples.

CDR3: CAGAGLAKNTGELFF. The CDR3 bases are TGTGCCGGAGCGGGACTAGCGAAGAACACCGGGGAGCTGTTTTTT. The chain has TRBV30 and TRBJ2-2, with TRBD2 matching 10 bases. The CDR3 is 15 amino acids. V trimming: 8 bases; J trimming: 1 base; junction bases outside the gene matches: 7. From germline, CDR1 is GTSNPN and CDR2 SVGIG (reference sequence).

With regard to this clone: Additional DNA sequences in this sample encode the identical CDR3. The gene calls are TRBV18 and TRBJ2-2, with 8 nucleotides matching TRBD2. The germline CDR1 and CDR2 sequences are KGHSH and LQKENI. The CDR3 extends over 16 amino acids. V was pared by 1 base and J by 1 base, with 2 bases of the junction left unmatched. CDR3 loop: CASSPLLAENTGELFF. CDR3 sequence (DNA): TGTGCCAGCTCACCACTACTAGCGGAGAACACCGGGGAGCTGTTTTTT. Looking up the rest from reference TRBV18 and TRBJ2-2 gives the full variable domain: NAGVMQNPRHLVRRRGQEARLRCSPMKGHSHVYWYRQLPEEGLKFMVYLQKENIIDESGMPKERFSAEFPKEGPSILRIQQVVRGDSAAYFCASSPLLAENTGELFFGEGSRLTVL.

The genes are TRBV28 and TRBJ2-3, with 7 bases lining up with TRBD1. The junction had 16 bases not matched to a gene; V was cut back by 7 bases and J by 6 bases. This CDR3 contains 16 residues. Germline assignment: CDR1 MDHEN and CDR2 SYDVKM. Written as DNA, the CDR3 is TGTGCCAGCAAATCTCGGACAGGTCCGTCCCGCGATACGCAGTATTTT. Translation: CASKSRTGPSRDTQYF.

This clone was counted many times. V usage is TRBV15 and J usage is TRBJ1-5; unclear D gene. From germline, CDR1 is LNHNV and CDR2 YYDKDF (reference sequence). The CDR3 loop spans 16 amino acids. The ends were cut back, 0 bases at V and 4 bases at J, with 13 bases in the middle. Here the CDR3 DNA reads TGTGCCACCAGCAGAGAGCGGACGGAACTAAATCAGCCCCAGCATTTT. Translated, it gives CATSRERTELNQPQHF.

The chain recombines TRBV4-2 with TRBJ2-2, with TRBD2 identical over 13 bases. Unmatched junction bases numbered 3, after V lost 0 bases and J lost 5 bases. CDR3 length: 17 residues. Germline V gene sequence: CDR1 LGHNA, CDR2 YNFKEQ. Written as DNA, the CDR3 is TGTGCCAGCAGCCAAGAATCGACTAGCGGGAGGACCGGGGAGCTGTTTTTT. Protein sequence: CASSQESTSGRTGELFF.

Comments on this clone: The sample carries other DNA sequences with the same CDR3. This chain links TRBV28 with TRBJ1-2; D remains unclear. Germline V gives CDR1 MDHEN, CDR2 SYDVKM. V shed 6 bases and J shed 2 bases, with 10 bases lying between them. The CDR3 length is 13 residues. The CDR3 region has the DNA TGTGCCAGCAGCCCCCCCGGGAACTATGGCTACACCTTC. Translation: CASSPPGNYGYTF.

The V gene is TRBV28, the J gene TRBJ2-2; 9 bases match TRBD1. Germline loops: CDR1 MDHEN, CDR2 SYDVKM. The CDR3 totals 16 residues. Trimming cost V 6 bases and J 6 bases; bases outside gene matches: 11. CDR3 residues: CASRSRDRELAGELFF. CDR3 DNA sequence: TGTGCCAGCAGGTCTCGGGACAGGGAATTGGCCGGGGAGCTGTTTTTT.

The chain is built from TRBV4-1 and TRBJ1-2; tentative D call: TRBD1 (5 bases). V shed 4 bases and J shed 1 base, with 16 bases lying between them. Looked up from germline, CDR1 is MGHRA and CDR2 is YSYEKL. The CDR3 has 16 amino acids. The DNA for the CDR3 is TGCGCCAGCAGCCGGGGATTGACAGAAGTTAACTATGGCTACACCTTC. Protein product: CASSRGLTEVNYGYTF.

In this sample, this clone turned up a few times. This sequence joins TRBV28 and TRBJ1-1; tentatively, D is TRBD1 (6 bases). Germline V gives CDR1 MDHEN, CDR2 SYDVKM. The CDR3 extends over 14 amino acids. The V and J ends lost 5 bases and 0 bases respectively, with 10 bases between them. The CDR3 DNA follows: TGTGCCAGCAGTACCAGGGGCATGAACACTGAAGCTTTCTTT. Amino acids: CASSTRGMNTEAFF.

This clone was found once. This rearrangement joins TRBV6-5 to TRBJ1-3, with no clear D. The CDR3 loop spans 15 amino acids. V lost 6 bases and J lost 0, with 12 bases in between. Looked up from germline, CDR1 is MNHEY and CDR2 is SVGAGI. In nucleotides, the CDR3 is TGTGCCAGCAGGCTGACACGCACCTCTGGAAACACCATATATTTT. Amino acids: CASRLTRTSGNTIYF.

The V call is TRBV29-1, the J call TRBJ1-5; D uncertain. The CDR3 is 10 residues long. V shed 4 bases and J shed 13 bases, with 11 bases lying between them. Looked up from germline, CDR1 is SQVTM and CDR2 is ANQGSEA. CDR3 sequence (DNA): TGCAGCGTTGTTCCGGGAGTTCAGCATTTT. Protein sequence: CSVVPGVQHF.

The chain employs TRBV19 and TRBJ2-1, with TRBD2 identical over 8 bases. CDR3 length equals 13 residues. From germline, CDR1 is LNHDA and CDR2 SQIVND (reference sequence). V shed 3 bases, J shed 7 bases, and the junction held 2 bases outside the gene matches. CDR3 nucleotides: TGTGCCAGTAGTATCGGGGGGGCGAATGAGCAGTTCTTC. It codes for CASSIGGANEQFF.